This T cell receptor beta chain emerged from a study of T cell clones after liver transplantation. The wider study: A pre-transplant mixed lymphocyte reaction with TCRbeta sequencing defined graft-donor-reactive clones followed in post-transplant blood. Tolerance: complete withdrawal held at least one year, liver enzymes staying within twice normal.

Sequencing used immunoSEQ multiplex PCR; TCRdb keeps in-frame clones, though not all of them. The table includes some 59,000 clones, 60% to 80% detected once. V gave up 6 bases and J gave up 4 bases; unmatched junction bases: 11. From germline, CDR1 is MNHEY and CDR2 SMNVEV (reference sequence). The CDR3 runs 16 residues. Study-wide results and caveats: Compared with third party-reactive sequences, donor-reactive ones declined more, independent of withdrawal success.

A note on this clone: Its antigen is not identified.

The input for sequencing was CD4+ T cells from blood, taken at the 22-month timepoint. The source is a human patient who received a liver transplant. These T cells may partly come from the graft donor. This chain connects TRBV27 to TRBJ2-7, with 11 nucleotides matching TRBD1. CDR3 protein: CASSHLGQGARYEQYF. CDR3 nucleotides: TGTGCCAGCAGCCACCTCGGACAGGGGGCGCGGTACGAGCAGTACTTC.